The clone carrying this TCR beta chain was observed many times. Its target is not known. This entry is derived from a study of beta chain features in type 1 diabetes. Study-level information: Examination covered some 110,000,000 sorted cells spanning all samples. Whole-study findings and limits: A moderate, significant TCRB CDR3 shortening appeared in type 1 diabetes across four CD4+ subsets. Diminished insertions and augmented deletions at VDJ junctions characterized type 1 diabetes patients. The study notes PCR might favor shorter templates equally in patients and controls.

The isolated RNA, all of it, was reverse transcribed, so expressed TCRB transcripts were what got sequenced. TCRdb keeps only in-frame clones here, not all; method: immunoSEQ multiplex PCR. This sample has 300,000 to 400,000 clones, with about 10% found just once. This CDR3 spans 11 amino acids. The V end lost 1 base, the J end lost 4 bases, and 2 bases lay between the germline ends. Germline-derived CDR1 and CDR2 are LGHNT and FRNRAP. The chain employs TRBV12-5 and TRBJ2-7, with unresolved D. The source is a man aged 30-40 years with type 1 diabetes. The sample consisted of central memory CD4+ T cells from blood. The CDR3 DNA reads as TGTGCTAGTGGTTTGGGGTACGAGCAGTACTTC. This codes for CASGLGYEQYF.